This is a list of T cell receptor beta chains from one sample in a study of OX40 agonist ivuxolimab in advanced cancers. The data were produced by immunoSEQ multiplex PCR, yet TCRdb's version contains in-frame clones alone and is incomplete. Of around 92,000 clones listed, 94% are singletons. The input for sequencing was CD4+ or CD8+ T cells sorted from blood, taken in a trial of the OX40 agonist ivuxolimab. These receptors came from an adult with an advanced solid tumor such as melanoma, head and neck, liver or kidney cancer. Each CDR3 is given with its conserved first and last residue. The D gene is left open where the match is weak. Clone size appears in some rows only: once, few, many, or a class for an expanded clone.

d_call: -
j_call: TRBJ2-5
v_call: TRBV2
clone_size: -
cdr3_nt: TGTGCCAGCATTAGAGACACCCAAGAGACCCAGTACTTC
cdr3_aa: CASIRDTQETQYF

d_call: -
j_call: TRBJ2-1
v_call: TRBV7-2
clone_size: -
cdr3_nt: TGTGCCAGCAGCTTAGATGCCAACCTTCAGTTCTTC
cdr3_aa: CASSLDANLQFF

d_call: -
j_call: TRBJ2-5
v_call: TRBV6-5
clone_size: -
cdr3_nt: TGTGCCAGCAGTTACTCAGTTGGAGAGACCCAGTACTTC
cdr3_aa: CASSYSVGETQYF

d_call: TRBD1
j_call: TRBJ2-1
v_call: TRBV5-8
clone_size: -
cdr3_nt: TGTGCCAGCAGCTTAACGGACAGGGGTCACAATGAGCAGTTCTTC
cdr3_aa: CASSLTDRGHNEQFF

d_call: TRBD2
j_call: TRBJ2-1
v_call: TRBV6-6
clone_size: -
cdr3_nt: TGTGCCAGCAGTTACTCTACCAGCGGGGGGGTCAATGAGCAGTTCTTC
cdr3_aa: CASSYSTSGGVNEQFF

d_call: -
j_call: TRBJ2-2
v_call: TRBV7-3
clone_size: -
cdr3_nt: TGTGCCAGCAGCTTAGTGGTATCTACAAGCGGGGAGCTGTTTTTT
cdr3_aa: CASSLVVSTSGELFF

d_call: TRBD1
j_call: TRBJ1-1
v_call: TRBV19
clone_size: -
cdr3_nt: TGTGCCAGTGGGAGGGACAGGGCCACTGAAGCTTTCTTT
cdr3_aa: CASGRDRATEAFF

d_call: TRBD2
j_call: TRBJ2-5
v_call: TRBV5-4
clone_size: -
cdr3_nt: TGTGCCAGCAGCTTGGAGGTAGCGGGGGGGAAAGAGACCCAGTACTTC
cdr3_aa: CASSLEVAGGKETQYF

d_call: -
j_call: TRBJ2-2
v_call: TRBV28
clone_size: -
cdr3_nt: TGTGCCAGCAGTTTATCCACCGGGGAGCTGTTTTTT
cdr3_aa: CASSLSTGELFF

d_call: TRBD2
j_call: TRBJ2-7
v_call: TRBV29-1
clone_size: -
cdr3_nt: TGCAGCGTTGCGCAGCGGGGGGGCCGATACGAGCAGTACTTC
cdr3_aa: CSVAQRGGRYEQYF

d_call: -
j_call: TRBJ1-1
v_call: TRBV13
clone_size: few
cdr3_nt: TGTGCCAGCAGCTGGACAGTCCCGAACACTGAAGCTTTCTTT
cdr3_aa: CASSWTVPNTEAFF

d_call: TRBD2
j_call: TRBJ2-3
v_call: TRBV7-2
clone_size: -
cdr3_nt: TGTGCCAGCAGCTTAAATCCCTTCTCTAGCGGGAGGCGCACAGATACGCAGTATTTT
cdr3_aa: CASSLNPFSSGRRTDTQYF

d_call: -
j_call: TRBJ2-7
v_call: TRBV6-6
clone_size: -
cdr3_nt: TGTGCCAGCAGTTACGGAATCCAGGGAGGAGAGTACGAGCAGTACTTC
cdr3_aa: CASSYGIQGGEYEQYF

d_call: -
j_call: TRBJ1-1
v_call: TRBV10-1
clone_size: few
cdr3_nt: TGCGCCAGCAGTGAGGTTGGGACAATTGAAGCTTTCTTT
cdr3_aa: CASSEVGTIEAFF

d_call: -
j_call: TRBJ2-7
v_call: TRBV5-4
clone_size: -
cdr3_nt: TGTGCCAGCAGCTTAGGGTTCGGGGGCGAGCAGTACTTC
cdr3_aa: CASSLGFGGEQYF